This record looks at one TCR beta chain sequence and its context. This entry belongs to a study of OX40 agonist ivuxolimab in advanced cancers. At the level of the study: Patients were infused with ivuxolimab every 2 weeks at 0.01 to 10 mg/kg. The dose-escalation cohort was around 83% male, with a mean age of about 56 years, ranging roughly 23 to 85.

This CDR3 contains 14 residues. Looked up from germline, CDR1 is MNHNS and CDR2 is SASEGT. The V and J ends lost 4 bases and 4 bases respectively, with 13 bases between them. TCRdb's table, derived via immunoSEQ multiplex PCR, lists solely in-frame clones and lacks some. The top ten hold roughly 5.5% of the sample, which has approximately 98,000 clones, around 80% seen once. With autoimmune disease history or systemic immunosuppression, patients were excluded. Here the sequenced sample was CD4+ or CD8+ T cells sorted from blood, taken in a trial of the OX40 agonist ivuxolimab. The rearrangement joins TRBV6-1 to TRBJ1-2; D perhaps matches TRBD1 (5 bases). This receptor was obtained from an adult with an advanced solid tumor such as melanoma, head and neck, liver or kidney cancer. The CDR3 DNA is TGTGCCAGCAGTGGGCAAGCAGGGATCTATGGCTACACCTTC. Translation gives CASSGQAGIYGYTF.